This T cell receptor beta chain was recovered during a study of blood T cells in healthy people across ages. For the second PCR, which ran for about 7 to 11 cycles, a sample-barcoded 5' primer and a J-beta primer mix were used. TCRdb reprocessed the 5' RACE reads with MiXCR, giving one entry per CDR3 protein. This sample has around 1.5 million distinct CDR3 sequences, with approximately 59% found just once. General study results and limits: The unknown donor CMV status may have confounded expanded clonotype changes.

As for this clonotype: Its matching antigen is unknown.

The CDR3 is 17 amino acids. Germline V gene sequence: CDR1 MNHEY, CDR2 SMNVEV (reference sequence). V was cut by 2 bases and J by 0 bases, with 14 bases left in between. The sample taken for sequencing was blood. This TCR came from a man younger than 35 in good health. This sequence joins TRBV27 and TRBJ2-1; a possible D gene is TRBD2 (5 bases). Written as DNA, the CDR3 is TGTGCCAGCAGTTTAATGGCGGGCTTGAGCTCCTACAATGAGCAGTTCTTC. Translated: CASSLMAGLSSYNEQFF.